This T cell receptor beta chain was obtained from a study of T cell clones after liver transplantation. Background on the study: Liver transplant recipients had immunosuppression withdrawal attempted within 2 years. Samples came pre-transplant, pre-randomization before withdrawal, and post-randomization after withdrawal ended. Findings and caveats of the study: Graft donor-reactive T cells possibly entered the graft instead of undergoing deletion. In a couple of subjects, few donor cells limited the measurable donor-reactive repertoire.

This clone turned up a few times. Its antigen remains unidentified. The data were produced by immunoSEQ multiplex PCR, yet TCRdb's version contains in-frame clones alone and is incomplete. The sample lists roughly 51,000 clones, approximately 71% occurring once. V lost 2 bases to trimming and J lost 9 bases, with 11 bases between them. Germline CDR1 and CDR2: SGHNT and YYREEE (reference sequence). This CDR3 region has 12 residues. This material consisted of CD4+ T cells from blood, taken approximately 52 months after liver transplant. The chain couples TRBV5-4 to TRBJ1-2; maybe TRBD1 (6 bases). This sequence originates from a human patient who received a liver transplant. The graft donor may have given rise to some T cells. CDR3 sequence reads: CASSFHRDSYTF. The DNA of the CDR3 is TGTGCCAGCAGCTTTCACCGGGACAGCTACACCTTC. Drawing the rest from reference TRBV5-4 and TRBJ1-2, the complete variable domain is ETGVTQSPTHLIKTRGQQVTLRCSSQSGHNTVSWYQQALGQGPQFIFQYYREEENGRGNFPPRFSGLQFPNYSSELNVNALELDDSALYLCASSFHRDSYTFGSGTRLTVV.